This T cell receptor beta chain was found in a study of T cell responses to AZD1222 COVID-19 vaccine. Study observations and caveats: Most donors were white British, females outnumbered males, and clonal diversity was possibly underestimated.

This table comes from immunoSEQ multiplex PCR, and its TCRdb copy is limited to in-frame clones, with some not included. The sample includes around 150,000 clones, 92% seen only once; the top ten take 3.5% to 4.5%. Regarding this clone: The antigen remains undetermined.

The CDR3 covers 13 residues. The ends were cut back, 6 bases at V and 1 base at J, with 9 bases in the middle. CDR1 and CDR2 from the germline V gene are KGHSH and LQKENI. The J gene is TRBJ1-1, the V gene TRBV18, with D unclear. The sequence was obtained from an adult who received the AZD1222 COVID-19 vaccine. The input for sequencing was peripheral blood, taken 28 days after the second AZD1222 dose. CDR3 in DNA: TGTGCCAGCTCTTTGGCAGGGAACACTGAAGCTTTCTTT. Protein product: CASSLAGNTEAFF.